A selection of T cell receptor beta chains follows, all from one sample in a study of CD8 T cells in ankylosing spondylitis. TCRdb called the 5' RACE reads again in MiXCR, with one record for every CDR3 protein. The table records roughly 250,000 distinct CDR3 sequences, roughly a tenth of them present only once. Sequencing used blood, either unsorted or a sorted T cell fraction (not recorded which). These receptors all stem from a male donor with ankylosing spondylitis or in good health (not recorded which). The CDR3 runs from the conserved cysteine through the conserved F or W. The order of the fields is V gene, CDR3 protein.

TRBV6-5 CASSYYGQLGSRETQYF
TRBV2 CASSRTDSYGYTF
TRBV11-2 CASSLVGGSRDTGELFF
TRBV2 CASGTGYGYTF
TRBV5-1 CASSFGEATEAFF
TRBV11-3 CASSSGTGGRGEQFF
TRBV27 CASSWGRIYEQYF
TRBV3-1 CASSYGGTQYF
TRBV30 CAWSRGRRGNTEAFF
TRBV6-4 CASSDSGPTGELFF
TRBV20-1 CSARDDRANTEAFF
TRBV20-1 CSAPGAASNYGYTF
TRBV7-6 CASSAVGTGNEQFF
TRBV6-1 CASSELLGLAGDYEQYF
TRBV27 CASRTGTRGNEQFF
TRBV10-3 CAISETGGASRMETQYF
TRBV7-2 CASSLWLAGETQYF
TRBV7-2 CASSPVGYSYNEQFF
TRBV25-1 CASSDIRGNEQFF
TRBV3-1 CASSSSELISYEQYF
TRBV6-5 CASSYGQSRQSYEQYF
TRBV6-1 CASSPRGGGDGYTF
TRBV4-1 CASSQEFRDTGELFF
TRBV30 CAWRGYTGELFF
TRBV27 CASSSFGYDGYTF
TRBV10-3 CAISPGGTKETQYF
TRBV7-2 CASSLGAGVNTEAFF
TRBV18 CASSPPPPGEQYF
TRBV12-3/TRBV12-4 CASSPGQGGFGYTF
TRBV4-1 CASRGVGQGMGYTF
TRBV30 CASSTTGGSTDTQYF
TRBV7-7 CASSLGTGNRNEQFF
TRBV12-3/TRBV12-4 CASSRRGLNTEAFF
TRBV25-1 CASSDPTSGTGELFF
TRBV6-2/TRBV6-3 CASSPQGGFSVHEQYF
TRBV7-2 CASSSDPSEETQYF